The sequence of this TCR beta chain was determined in a study of identical twins. Study-wide results and caveats: Among out-of-frame alpha sequences shared by twins, low generation probability occurred in excess. Beta out-of-frame sequences displayed a weaker excess of sharing between twins.

Template switching supplied a universal primer site; unique molecular identifiers were carried on the cDNA. TCRdb processed the 5' RACE reads anew with MiXCR; each CDR3 protein has one entry. The table lists 460,000 or so distinct CDR3 sequences, 14% of them singletons. This CDR3 is built from 14 residues. Germline-derived CDR1 and CDR2 are MDHEN and SYDVKM. V lost 3 bases to trimming and J lost 3 bases, with 12 bases between them. Details on this clonotype: Its target is not known.

The same sample was also used in a study of yellow fever vaccine responses in identical twins.

This sequence was found in a woman aged 18-29 years in good health. The sample comprised CD4+ T cells sorted from blood. The chain uses TRBV28 and TRBJ2-7, with D perhaps matching TRBD1 (6 bases). The CDR3 sequence: CASSFRGIGYEQYF. As DNA, the CDR3 is TGTGCCAGCAGTTTTAGGGGGATCGGCTACGAGCAGTACTTC.